This T cell receptor (beta chain) was sequenced for a study of blood T cell repertoires in COVID-19. Background on the study: COVID-19 samples collected from the United States, Italy and Spain covered acute and convalescent phases. PBMCs, B-cell-depleted T cells, or T cells provided the cDNA or gDNA that made up the material.

The germline V gene encodes CDR1 MNHEY and CDR2 SVGAGI. V was clipped by 4 bases and J by 0 bases; unmatched bases: 5. The CDR3 consists of 15 residues. In the authors' workflow: Quantification of nucleated cells was approximated via reference gene primer amplification. Sequenced by immunoSEQ multiplex PCR; TCRdb stores in-frame clones only, minus some. The V and J calls and the clone size are those of that table, but D and trimming were determined from the DNA. Altogether about 20,000 clones are present, around 90% being singletons, with the ten largest covering 7% to 9%. The receptor's source is a man in his 70s with active COVID-19. Sequencing used peripheral blood. The V gene is TRBV6-5, the J gene TRBJ1-1; 7 bases fit TRBD1. The DNA of the CDR3 is TGTGCCAGCAGTTTACAGGGGAAAATGAACACTGAAGCTTTCTTT. Amino acids: CASSLQGKMNTEAFF.